These T cell receptor beta chains were read from a single sample in a study of blood T cell repertoires in COVID-19. Using immunoSEQ multiplex PCR, the repertoire was profiled, and TCRdb retains in-frame clones only, with some absent. Of 400,000 or so clones in the sample, roughly 87% are singletons; the top ten hold 0.6%. Sequenced input: PBMCs or T cells enriched from blood (not recorded which). These receptors were collected from a man aged 18-30 years who had recovered from COVID-19. Both conserved end residues are part of each CDR3. The D gene is left open where the match is weak. Some rows mark clone size as missing; the rest say once, few, many or name a class of expanded clone.

clone size: NA
J gene: TRBJ2-3
D gene: NA
V gene: TRBV18
CDR3 protein: CASSPVGMGPTDTQYF
CDR3 DNA: TGTGCCAGCTCACCCGTGGGCATGGGGCCGACAGATACGCAGTATTTT

clone size: NA
J gene: TRBJ1-6
D gene: TRBD1
V gene: TRBV27
CDR3 protein: CASRRTGGIESLHF
CDR3 DNA: TGTGCCAGCAGAAGAACAGGGGGAATAGAATCCCTCCACTTT

clone size: NA
J gene: TRBJ2-7
D gene: NA
V gene: TRBV9
CDR3 protein: CASSVVLTRGVNSYEQYF
CDR3 DNA: TGTGCCAGCAGCGTGGTGCTCACAAGAGGCGTGAACTCCTACGAGCAGTACTTC

clone size: NA
J gene: TRBJ2-3
D gene: NA
V gene: TRBV5-4
CDR3 protein: CASSGTGRDRPRGPRVAQYF
CDR3 DNA: TGTGCCAGCAGCGGCACGGGGCGTGATAGACCGCGGGGGCCCCGGGTGGCGCAGTATTTT

clone size: NA
J gene: TRBJ1-4
D gene: NA
V gene: TRBV5-1
CDR3 protein: CASSLEGTSNEKLFF
CDR3 DNA: TGCGCCAGCAGCTTGGAGGGGACAAGCAATGAAAAACTGTTTTTT

clone size: NA
J gene: TRBJ2-2
D gene: NA
V gene: TRBV19
CDR3 protein: CASTSRVNTGELFF
CDR3 DNA: TGTGCCAGTACCTCCAGGGTAAACACCGGGGAGCTGTTTTTT

clone size: few
J gene: TRBJ1-1
D gene: NA
V gene: TRBV3-1/TRBV3-2
CDR3 protein: CASSQNPDSTEAFF
CDR3 DNA: TGTGCCAGCAGCCAAAACCCGGACAGCACTGAAGCTTTCTTT

clone size: NA
J gene: TRBJ1-5
D gene: NA
V gene: TRBV10-2
CDR3 protein: CASSGSTVRGNNQPQHF
CDR3 DNA: TGCGCCAGCAGTGGGAGCACAGTTAGGGGGAACAATCAGCCCCAGCATTTT

clone size: NA
J gene: TRBJ1-1
D gene: TRBD1
V gene: TRBV11-2
CDR3 protein: CASSLDYRGFTEAFF
CDR3 DNA: TGTGCCAGCAGCTTAGATTACAGGGGTTTTACTGAAGCTTTCTTT

clone size: NA
J gene: TRBJ1-6
D gene: NA
V gene: TRBV12-3/TRBV12-4
CDR3 protein: CASSSSSSPLHF
CDR3 DNA: TGTGCCAGCAGCTCGAGCTCCTCACCCCTCCACTTT

clone size: NA
J gene: TRBJ1-1
D gene: NA
V gene: TRBV2
CDR3 protein: CASSEPGYMNTEAFF
CDR3 DNA: TGTGCCAGCAGTGAACCAGGGTACATGAACACTGAAGCTTTCTTT

clone size: NA
J gene: TRBJ1-2
D gene: TRBD1
V gene: TRBV19
CDR3 protein: CASAIMLTGRYGYTF
CDR3 DNA: TGTGCCAGCGCCATTATGTTGACAGGGAGGTATGGCTACACCTTC

clone size: NA
J gene: TRBJ2-1
D gene: TRBD1
V gene: TRBV30
CDR3 protein: CAWSPGTVGEAVVF
CDR3 DNA: TGTGCCTGGAGTCCCGGGACAGTGGGAGAAGCAGTGGTCTTC

clone size: NA
J gene: TRBJ2-7
D gene: NA
V gene: TRBV28
CDR3 protein: CASSITASYEQYF
CDR3 DNA: TGTGCCAGCAGCATCACAGCCTCCTACGAGCAGTACTTC

clone size: NA
J gene: TRBJ2-7
D gene: TRBD1
V gene: TRBV9
CDR3 protein: CASSEGQVSKEQYF
CDR3 DNA: TGTGCCAGCAGCGAAGGACAGGTTTCTAAGGAGCAGTACTTC

clone size: few
J gene: TRBJ1-1
D gene: TRBD1
V gene: TRBV19
CDR3 protein: CASSIDRDTEAFF
CDR3 DNA: TGTGCCAGTAGTATTGACAGGGACACTGAAGCTTTCTTT

clone size: NA
J gene: TRBJ2-1
D gene: TRBD1
V gene: TRBV18
CDR3 protein: CASSPGQGAYEQFF
CDR3 DNA: TGTGCCAGCTCACCGGGACAGGGGGCCTATGAGCAGTTCTTC